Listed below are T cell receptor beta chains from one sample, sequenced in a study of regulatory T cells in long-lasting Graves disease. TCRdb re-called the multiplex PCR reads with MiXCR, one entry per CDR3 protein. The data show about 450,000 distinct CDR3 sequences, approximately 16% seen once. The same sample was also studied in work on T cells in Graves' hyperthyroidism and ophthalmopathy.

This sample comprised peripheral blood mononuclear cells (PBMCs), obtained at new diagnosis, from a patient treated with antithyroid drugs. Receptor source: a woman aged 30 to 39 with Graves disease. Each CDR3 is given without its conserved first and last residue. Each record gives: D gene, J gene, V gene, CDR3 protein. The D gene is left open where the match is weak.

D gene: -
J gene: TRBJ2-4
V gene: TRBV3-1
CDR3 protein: ASSQAGVGKNIQY

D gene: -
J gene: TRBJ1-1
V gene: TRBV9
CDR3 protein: ASSLYSGSADTEAF

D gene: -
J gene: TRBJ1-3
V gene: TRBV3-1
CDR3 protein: ASSQGRSSGNTIY

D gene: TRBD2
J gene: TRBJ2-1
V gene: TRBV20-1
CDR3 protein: SAQTSGTNEQF

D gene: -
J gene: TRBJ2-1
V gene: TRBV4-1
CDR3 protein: ASSQEPDRGRNLYNEQF

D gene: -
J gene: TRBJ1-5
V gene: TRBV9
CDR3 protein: ASSDAGVNQPQH

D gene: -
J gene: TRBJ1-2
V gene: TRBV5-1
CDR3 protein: ASSFTGTFGYT

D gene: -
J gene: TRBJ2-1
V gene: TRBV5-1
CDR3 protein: ASSLSASLSSYNEQF

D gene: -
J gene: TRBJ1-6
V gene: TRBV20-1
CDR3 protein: SAASGQYNSPLH

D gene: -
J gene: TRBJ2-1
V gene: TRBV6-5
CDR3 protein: ASSSIAVEQF

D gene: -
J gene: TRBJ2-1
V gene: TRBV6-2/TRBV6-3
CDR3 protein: ASYHPLARASL

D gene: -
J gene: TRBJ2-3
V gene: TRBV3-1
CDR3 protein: ASSPPGPKTDTQY

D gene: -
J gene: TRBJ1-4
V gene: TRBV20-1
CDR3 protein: SASHRDERTNEKLF

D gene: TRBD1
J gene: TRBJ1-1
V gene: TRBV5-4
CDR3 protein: ASSSERGLAEAF

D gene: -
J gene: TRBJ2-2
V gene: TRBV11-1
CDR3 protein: ASSLFSWGAGTGELF

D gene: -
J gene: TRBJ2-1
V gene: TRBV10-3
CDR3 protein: AAEFGENNEQF

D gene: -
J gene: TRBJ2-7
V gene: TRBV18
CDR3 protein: ASSPARYEQY

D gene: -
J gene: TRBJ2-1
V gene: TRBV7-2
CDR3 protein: ASSLDLWGQF

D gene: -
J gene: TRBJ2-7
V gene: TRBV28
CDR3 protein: ASSGRGLWEQY

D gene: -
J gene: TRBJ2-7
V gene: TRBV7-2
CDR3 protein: ASSPTADPSYEQY

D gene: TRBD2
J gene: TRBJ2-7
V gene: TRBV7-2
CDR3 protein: ASSSGTSGRHYEQY

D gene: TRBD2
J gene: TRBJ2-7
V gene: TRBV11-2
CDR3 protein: ASSLDGGSSLSYEQY